This T cell receptor beta chain comes out of a study of blood T cell repertoires in COVID-19. Study at large: Spain, Italy and the United States supplied samples that represented acute and convalescent COVID-19.

Produced via immunoSEQ multiplex PCR; TCRdb's table is partial and in-frame only. The sample shows 200,000 to 250,000 clones, around 82% of them seen only once. This receptor was taken from a middle-aged woman with acute COVID-19. Sequencing used PBMCs or T cells enriched from blood (not recorded which).

The CDR3 spells CASSSGKLYEQYF. The CDR3 nucleotides are TGCGCCAGCAGCTCGGGTAAACTCTACGAGCAGTACTTC. The chain links TRBV5-1 to TRBJ2-7; no clear D. This CDR3 contains 13 residues. V was trimmed by 3 bases and J by 3 bases, leaving 10 bases between them. Germline CDR1 reads SGHRS; CDR2 reads YFSETQ.